The rows below give T cell receptor beta chains drawn from one sample of a study of T cells in Graves' hyperthyroidism and ophthalmopathy. In TCRdb, the multiplex PCR reads were re-called with MiXCR into one record per CDR3 protein. The data hold around 700,000 distinct CDR3 sequences, with around 40% observed a single time. The specimen sequenced was blood. All receptors come from a woman aged 40 to 50 with Graves' hyperthyroidism. CDR3s include the opening cysteine and the closing phenylalanine or tryptophan. A D gene is named only where the DNA matches it firmly. For some rows the clone size is stated as once, few or many, or as a class when expanded; others skip it.

v_call: TRBV10-3
d_call: TRBD2
clone_size: NA
j_call: TRBJ2-7
cdr3_aa: CASTIAGPAYEQYF
cdr3_nt: TGTGCCAGCACCATAGCGGGTCCAGCCTACGAGCAGTACTTC

v_call: TRBV7-2
d_call: NA
clone_size: few
j_call: TRBJ2-2
cdr3_aa: CASSPQGIISTGELFF
cdr3_nt: TGTGCCAGCAGCCCGCAGGGGATAATAAGCACCGGGGAGCTGTTTTTT

v_call: TRBV7-9
d_call: TRBD1
clone_size: NA
j_call: TRBJ2-5
cdr3_aa: CASRLNTGGSETQYF
cdr3_nt: TGTGCCAGCAGGCTCAATACAGGGGGGTCAGAGACCCAGTACTTC

v_call: TRBV25-1
d_call: TRBD1
clone_size: NA
j_call: TRBJ1-6
cdr3_aa: CARVAGTGQNSPLHF
cdr3_nt: TGTGCTAGAGTGGCGGGGACAGGGCAAAATTCACCCCTCCACTTT

v_call: TRBV15
d_call: NA
clone_size: NA
j_call: TRBJ1-1
cdr3_aa: CATSRDGGRAFF
cdr3_nt: TGTGCCACCAGCAGAGACGGAGGGCGGGCTTTCTTT

v_call: TRBV7-9
d_call: NA
clone_size: NA
j_call: TRBJ1-5
cdr3_aa: CASSSEGNSGNQPQHF
cdr3_nt: TGTGCCAGCAGCTCAGAAGGGAATTCGGGCAATCAGCCCCAGCATTTT

v_call: TRBV10-1
d_call: NA
clone_size: NA
j_call: TRBJ2-1
cdr3_aa: CASSDPLSVENEQFF
cdr3_nt: TGCGCCAGCAGTGACCCACTATCGGTAGAGAATGAGCAGTTCTTC

v_call: TRBV9
d_call: NA
clone_size: few
j_call: TRBJ2-2
cdr3_aa: CASSVGPGSPGELFF
cdr3_nt: TGTGCCAGCAGCGTAGGACCCGGTTCTCCCGGGGAGCTGTTTTTT

v_call: TRBV4-3
d_call: TRBD2
clone_size: NA
j_call: TRBJ2-7
cdr3_aa: CASSQARPSGGATNF
cdr3_nt: TGCGCCAGCAGCCAAGCCCGTCCTAGCGGGGGGGCCACGAACTTC

v_call: TRBV5-6
d_call: NA
clone_size: many
j_call: TRBJ1-1
cdr3_aa: CASRRKTRNTEAFF
cdr3_nt: TGTGCCAGCAGGCGAAAGACAAGGAACACTGAAGCTTTCTTT

v_call: TRBV6-4
d_call: NA
clone_size: NA
j_call: TRBJ2-3
cdr3_aa: CAKIGDTQYF
cdr3_nt: TGTGCCAAAATAGGGGATACGCAGTATTTT

v_call: TRBV11-2
d_call: NA
clone_size: once
j_call: TRBJ1-2
cdr3_aa: CASSYGGALNYGYTF
cdr3_nt: TGTGCCAGCAGCTACGGGGGGGCGTTGAACTATGGCTACACCTTC

v_call: TRBV7-6
d_call: NA
clone_size: many
j_call: TRBJ2-6
cdr3_aa: CASSLAETGSGANVLTF
cdr3_nt: TGTGCCAGCAGCTTAGCCGAGACGGGCTCTGGGGCCAACGTCCTGACTTTC

v_call: TRBV6-5
d_call: NA
clone_size: few
j_call: TRBJ1-2
cdr3_aa: CASSPTGKASGYTF
cdr3_nt: TGTGCCAGCAGCCCAACCGGGAAGGCCTCCGGCTACACCTTC

v_call: TRBV10-3
d_call: NA
clone_size: many
j_call: TRBJ1-1
cdr3_aa: CAISAQGKTEAFF
cdr3_nt: TGTGCCATCAGTGCTCAGGGGAAGACTGAAGCTTTCTTT

v_call: TRBV7-6
d_call: NA
clone_size: many
j_call: TRBJ1-5
cdr3_aa: CASSLEGGTSTQPQHF
cdr3_nt: TGTGCCAGCAGCTTGGAGGGTGGGACATCCACTCAGCCCCAGCATTTT

v_call: TRBV6-5
d_call: NA
clone_size: NA
j_call: TRBJ1-2
cdr3_aa: CASIRSGAFTNYGYTF
cdr3_nt: TGTGCCAGCATTAGATCGGGCGCCTTTACTAACTATGGCTACACCTTC

v_call: TRBV12-3/TRBV12-4
d_call: NA
clone_size: NA
j_call: TRBJ1-3
cdr3_aa: CASRTLGAGSTIYF
cdr3_nt: TGTGCCAGCAGGACCTTGGGGGCAGGAAGCACCATATATTTT

v_call: TRBV2
d_call: TRBD1
clone_size: once
j_call: TRBJ2-7
cdr3_aa: CTSSFRDSSYEQYF
cdr3_nt: TGTACCAGCAGTTTCCGGGACAGCTCCTACGAGCAGTACTTC

v_call: TRBV19
d_call: NA
clone_size: many
j_call: TRBJ1-1
cdr3_aa: CASSISSANTEAFF
cdr3_nt: TGTGCCAGTAGTATTAGTTCAGCAAACACTGAAGCTTTCTTT

v_call: TRBV12-3/TRBV12-4
d_call: NA
clone_size: many
j_call: TRBJ1-5
cdr3_aa: CASSLVVDQPQHF
cdr3_nt: TGTGCCAGCAGTTTAGTCGTGGATCAGCCCCAGCATTTT

v_call: TRBV2
d_call: NA
clone_size: many
j_call: TRBJ1-5
cdr3_aa: CASREGHYNQPQHF
cdr3_nt: TGTGCCAGCCGGGAAGGACACTACAATCAGCCCCAGCATTTT

v_call: TRBV13
d_call: TRBD1
clone_size: few
j_call: TRBJ1-2
cdr3_aa: CASSLAGQGLPLGGYTF
cdr3_nt: TGTGCCAGCAGCTTAGCCGGACAGGGGCTACCGCTGGGCGGCTACACCTTC

v_call: TRBV10-3
d_call: NA
clone_size: many
j_call: TRBJ1-3
cdr3_aa: CAISEAPISGNTIYF
cdr3_nt: TGTGCCATCAGTGAGGCACCGATCTCTGGAAACACCATATATTTT

v_call: TRBV10-3
d_call: TRBD2
clone_size: NA
j_call: TRBJ2-5
cdr3_aa: CATGLADGSLETQYF
cdr3_nt: TGTGCCACCGGACTAGCGGATGGGTCTTTGGAGACCCAGTACTTC

v_call: TRBV20-1
d_call: TRBD1
clone_size: many
j_call: TRBJ1-5
cdr3_aa: CSATQGAGQPQHF
cdr3_nt: TGCAGTGCCACACAGGGGGCGGGTCAGCCCCAGCATTTT

v_call: TRBV11-2
d_call: TRBD1
clone_size: NA
j_call: TRBJ1-4
cdr3_aa: CASSQGERGTNEKLFF
cdr3_nt: TGTGCCAGCAGCCAGGGGGAACGGGGAACTAATGAAAAACTGTTTTTT

v_call: TRBV5-1
d_call: NA
clone_size: NA
j_call: TRBJ1-1
cdr3_aa: CASSQVLGTEAFF
cdr3_nt: TGCGCCAGCAGCCAAGTTTTGGGCACTGAAGCTTTCTTT

v_call: TRBV10-3
d_call: TRBD1
clone_size: few
j_call: TRBJ2-7
cdr3_aa: CAIRRDSSYEQCF
cdr3_nt: TGTGCCATCAGGAGGGACAGTTCCTACGAGCAGTGCTTC

v_call: TRBV5-1
d_call: NA
clone_size: NA
j_call: TRBJ2-2
cdr3_aa: CASSLAPTFSPYTGELFF
cdr3_nt: TGCGCCAGCAGCTTGGCCCCAACATTCTCCCCATACACCGGGGAGCTGTTTTTT

v_call: TRBV24-1
d_call: NA
clone_size: many
j_call: TRBJ1-1
cdr3_aa: CATSDEMNTEAFF
cdr3_nt: TGTGCCACCAGTGACGAAATGAACACTGAAGCTTTCTTT

v_call: TRBV7-2
d_call: NA
clone_size: many
j_call: TRBJ1-5
cdr3_aa: CASSLDGGGSNQPQHF
cdr3_nt: TGTGCCAGCAGCTTAGACGGGGGAGGGAGCAATCAGCCCCAGCATTTT

v_call: TRBV29-1
d_call: TRBD1
clone_size: NA
j_call: TRBJ1-2
cdr3_aa: CSVRTGTGYGYTF
cdr3_nt: TGCAGCGTCAGGACAGGGACAGGGTATGGCTACACCTTC